This record concerns one T cell receptor beta chain sequence. The antigen is not known. The data were obtained in a study of cytomegalovirus exposure and HLA in healthy donors. The germline V gene has CDR1 MGHRA and CDR2 YSYEKL. The CDR3 has 19 amino acids. V shed 0 bases, J shed 3 bases, and the junction held 12 bases outside the gene matches. General study points: It was reportedly the case that the classifier diagnosed cytomegalovirus status with high specificity and sensitivity.

60 Vbeta and 13 Jbeta primers were used in PCR. The table came from immunoSEQ multiplex PCR; TCRdb's copy has only in-frame clones and leaves some out. This sample yields fewer than 250,000 clones, of which 65% to 85% are seen a single time; 1.5% to 2% belongs to the top ten. The sequenced sample was PBMCs. The V call is TRBV4-1, the J call TRBJ2-7; 12 positions agree with TRBD2. This TCR was recovered from a man younger than 35 in good health and CMV-seronegative. The CDR3 loop reads CASSQETTSGSLPLYEQYF. CDR3 nucleotide sequence: TGCGCCAGCAGCCAAGAGACGACTAGCGGGAGCCTACCCCTCTACGAGCAGTACTTC.